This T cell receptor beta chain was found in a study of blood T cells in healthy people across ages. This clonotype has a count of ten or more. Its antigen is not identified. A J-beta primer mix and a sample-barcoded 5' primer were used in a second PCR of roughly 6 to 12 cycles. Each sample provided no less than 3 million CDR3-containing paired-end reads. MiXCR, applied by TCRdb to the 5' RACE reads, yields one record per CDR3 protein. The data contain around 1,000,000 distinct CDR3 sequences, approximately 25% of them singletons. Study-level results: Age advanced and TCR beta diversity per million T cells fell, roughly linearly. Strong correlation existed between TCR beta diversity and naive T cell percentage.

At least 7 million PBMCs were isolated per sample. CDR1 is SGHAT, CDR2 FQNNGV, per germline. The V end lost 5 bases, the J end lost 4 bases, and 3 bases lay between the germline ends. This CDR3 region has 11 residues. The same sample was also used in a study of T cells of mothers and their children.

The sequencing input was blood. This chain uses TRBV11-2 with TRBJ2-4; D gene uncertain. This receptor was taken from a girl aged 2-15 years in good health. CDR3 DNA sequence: TGTGCCAGCAGCCCGAAAAACATTCAGTACTTC. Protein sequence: CASSPKNIQYF.